This T cell receptor beta chain was sequenced for a study of regulatory T cells in long-lasting Graves disease. Study-level points and caveats: When disease was persistent, TRBV28, TRBJ1-2 and TRBJ2-5 were the favored segments. Persistent Graves' patients possessed reduced TCR diversity relative to recently diagnosed ones.

Assembly of TCR beta libraries relied on iRepertoire HTBI primers together with Arm-PCR of CDR3 regions. Using its own MiXCR run on the multiplex PCR reads, TCRdb lists one record per CDR3 protein. The sample gives 600,000 to 850,000 distinct CDR3 sequences, 25% to 35% of which show up once; about two fifths is in the top ten. Stated time point: persistent/refractory GD, antithyroid drugs over 5 years with positive TRAb. Following extraction of RNA from PBMCs, that RNA was used to make the TCR library. The CDR3 consists of 14 residues. With V trimmed by 6 bases and J by 5 bases, 9 bases remained unmatched. Germline assignment: CDR1 MDHEN and CDR2 SYDVKM. On this clonotype itself: Its specificity is not known.

The sequencing here drew on peripheral blood mononuclear cells (PBMCs), taken when the disease was refractory, from a patient treated with antithyroid drugs. The V and J genes are TRBV28 and TRBJ2-7, with 8 bases lining up with TRBD2. The TCR was taken from a female donor with Graves disease. This chain's CDR3 is CASSSSGREDEQYF. The DNA of the CDR3 is TGTGCCAGCAGCTCAAGCGGGAGAGAAGACGAGCAGTACTTC.